This TCR beta chain was found in a study of long-term antiretroviral therapy in people with HIV. Sequencing relied on immunoSEQ assay v3.0, run at survey level. TCRdb's table, derived via immunoSEQ multiplex PCR, lists solely in-frame clones and lacks some. The sample has tens of thousands of clones, around 84% seen once. The CDR3 contains 17 residues. Deletions cut 2 bases from V and 0 bases from J, with 14 bases between. In germline, CDR1 is LGHNA, CDR2 YSLEER. Findings of the study overall: Older ART regimens may have been in use when blood was drawn between about 2004 and 2018.

On this clone itself: Its antigen is still unknown.

The rearrangement joins TRBV4-3 to TRBJ1-3; possibly TRBD1 for D (6 bases). The source is a young woman with HIV. The source material was unsorted PBMCs, sampled 0.8 years after starting antiretroviral therapy. CDR3 protein: CASSQLSTGDSGNTIYF. The CDR3 bases are TGCGCCAGCAGCCAACTATCGACAGGCGACTCTGGAAACACCATATATTTT.